This T cell receptor (beta chain) was captured in a study of STAT5B mutations in CD4+ large granular lymphocyte leukemia. The wider study: Among healthy controls, a particular HLA allele went with more CDR3 'QG' motifs. Study results and caveats: Patient CD4-sorted repertoires stayed more clonal than healthy ones after leukemic-clone removal. Over 20% of private leukemic clonotypes occurred rarely in other patients' non-leukemic repertoires. TRBV06-family usage was enriched in top patient clones (8/27) versus controls (2/35).

Assay used: immunoSEQ multiplex PCR; TCRdb lists only in-frame clones, some missing. The sample gives some 20,000 clones, over 70% of which show up once; about 0.42% is in the top ten. With V trimmed by 4 bases and J by 4 bases, 3 bases remained unmatched. CDR1 SGHRS and CDR2 YFSETQ come from the germline V gene. CDR3 size: 13 residues. Of note for this clone: What it binds is not known.

The clonotype originates from a human donor in good health. Sequencing was performed on CD4+ T cells from blood buffy coats. The chain recombines TRBV5-1 with TRBJ2-5, with 8 nucleotides matching TRBD1. CDR3 coding DNA: TGCGCCAGCAGCATAGGACAGGGAGAGACCCAGTACTTC. It is translated as CASSIGQGETQYF.